This T cell receptor (beta chain) came from a study of blood T cell repertoires in COVID-19. The V gene's germline CDR1 is SNHLY and CDR2 FYNNEI. Germline trimming cut 6 bases from V and 5 bases from J; bases unmatched to any gene: 5. The CDR3 is made up of 14 amino acids. The method was immunoSEQ multiplex PCR; TCRdb's version includes in-frame clones alone and lacks a portion of them. This table has 35,000 to 40,000 clones, around 90% appearing once. The specimen sequenced was peripheral blood. The V call is TRBV2, the J call TRBJ2-1; TRBD1 aligns across 9 bases. This TCR was sampled from a human donor in a cohort sampled during active COVID-19. CDR3 sequence reads: CASRTGTGNNEQFF. The CDR3 DNA is TGTGCCAGCAGGACGGGGACAGGGAACAATGAGCAGTTCTTC.